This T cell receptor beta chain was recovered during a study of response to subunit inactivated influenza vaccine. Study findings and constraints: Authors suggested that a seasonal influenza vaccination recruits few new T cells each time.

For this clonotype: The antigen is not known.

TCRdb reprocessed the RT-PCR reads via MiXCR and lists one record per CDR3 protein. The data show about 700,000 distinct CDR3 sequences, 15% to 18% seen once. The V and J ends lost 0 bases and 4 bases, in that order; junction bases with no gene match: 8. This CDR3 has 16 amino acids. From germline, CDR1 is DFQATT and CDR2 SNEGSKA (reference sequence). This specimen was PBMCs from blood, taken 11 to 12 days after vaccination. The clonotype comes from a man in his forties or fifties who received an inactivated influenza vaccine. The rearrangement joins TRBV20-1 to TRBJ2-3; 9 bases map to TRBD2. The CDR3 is CSARDFFGLAPDTQYF. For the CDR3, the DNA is TGCAGTGCTAGAGATTTTTTCGGACTAGCGCCAGATACGCAGTATTTT.